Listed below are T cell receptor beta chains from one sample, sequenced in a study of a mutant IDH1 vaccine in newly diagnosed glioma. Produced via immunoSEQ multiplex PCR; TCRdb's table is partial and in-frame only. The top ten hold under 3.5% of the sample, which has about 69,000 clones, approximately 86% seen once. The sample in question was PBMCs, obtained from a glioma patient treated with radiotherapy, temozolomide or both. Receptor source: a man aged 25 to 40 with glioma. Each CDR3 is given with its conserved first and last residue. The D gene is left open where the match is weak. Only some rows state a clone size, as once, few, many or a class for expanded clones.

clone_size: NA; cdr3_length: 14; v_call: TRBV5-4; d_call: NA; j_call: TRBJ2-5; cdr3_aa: CASSGDWRQETQYF; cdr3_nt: TGTGCCAGCAGCGGGGACTGGCGGCAAGAGACCCAGTACTTC
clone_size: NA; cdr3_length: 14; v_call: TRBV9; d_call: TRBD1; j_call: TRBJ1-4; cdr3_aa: CASSAPTGTEKLFF; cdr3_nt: TGTGCCAGCAGCGCACCGACAGGGACTGAAAAACTGTTTTTT
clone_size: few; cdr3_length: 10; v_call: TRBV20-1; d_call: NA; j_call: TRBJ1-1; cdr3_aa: CSARAVEAFF; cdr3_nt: TGCAGTGCTAGAGCAGTAGAAGCTTTCTTT
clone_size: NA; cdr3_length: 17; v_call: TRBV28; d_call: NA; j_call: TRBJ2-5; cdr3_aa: CASSRGATGFRQETQYF; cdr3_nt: TGTGCCAGCAGTAGAGGGGCAACAGGGTTTCGACAAGAGACCCAGTACTTC
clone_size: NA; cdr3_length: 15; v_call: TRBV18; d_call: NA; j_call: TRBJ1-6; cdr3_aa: CASSPLGRGDSPLHF; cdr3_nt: TGTGCCAGCTCACCACTGGGCCGCGGGGATTCACCCCTCCACTTT
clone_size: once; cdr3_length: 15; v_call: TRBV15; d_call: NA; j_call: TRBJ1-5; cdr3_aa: CATSRGGKIGQPQHF; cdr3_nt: TGTGCCACCAGCAGGGGCGGGAAAATCGGTCAGCCCCAGCATTTT
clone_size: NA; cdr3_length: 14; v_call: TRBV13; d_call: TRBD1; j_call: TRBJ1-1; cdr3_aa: CASSLGPGDREAFF; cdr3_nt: TGTGCCAGCAGCTTAGGGCCAGGGGACAGAGAAGCTTTCTTT
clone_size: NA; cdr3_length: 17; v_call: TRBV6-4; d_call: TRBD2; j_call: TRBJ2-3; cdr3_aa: CASSDSLGLAGRDTQYF; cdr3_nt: TGTGCCAGCAGTGACTCATTAGGACTAGCGGGGCGGGATACGCAGTATTTT
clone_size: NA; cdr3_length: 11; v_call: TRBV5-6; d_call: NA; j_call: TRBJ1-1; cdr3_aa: CASILNTEAFF; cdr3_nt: TGTGCCAGCATTCTAAACACTGAAGCTTTCTTT
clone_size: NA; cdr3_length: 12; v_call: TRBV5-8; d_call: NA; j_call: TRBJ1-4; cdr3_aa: CASSLDWEKLFF; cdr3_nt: TGTGCCAGCAGCTTGGATTGGGAAAAACTGTTTTTT
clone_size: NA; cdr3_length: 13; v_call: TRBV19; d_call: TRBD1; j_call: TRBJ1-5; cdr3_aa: CASTTGGNQPQHF; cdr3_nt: TGTGCCAGTACGACAGGGGGCAATCAGCCCCAGCATTTT
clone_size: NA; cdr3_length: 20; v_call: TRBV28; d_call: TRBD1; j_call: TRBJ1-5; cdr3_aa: CASREPGQARWVYSNQPQHF; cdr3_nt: TGTGCCAGCAGAGAGCCAGGACAGGCGAGGTGGGTCTATAGCAATCAGCCCCAGCATTTT
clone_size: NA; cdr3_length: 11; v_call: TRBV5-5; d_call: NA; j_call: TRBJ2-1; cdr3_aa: CASSASGTQFF; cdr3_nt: TGTGCCAGCAGCGCTTCCGGAACGCAGTTCTTC
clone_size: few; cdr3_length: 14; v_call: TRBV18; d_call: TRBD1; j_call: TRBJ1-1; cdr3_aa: CASSLPGQRTEAFF; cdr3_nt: TGTGCCAGCTCACTCCCGGGACAGAGGACTGAAGCTTTCTTT
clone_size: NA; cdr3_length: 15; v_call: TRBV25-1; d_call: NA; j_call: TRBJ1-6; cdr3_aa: CASSGRTVGNSPLHF; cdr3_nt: TGTGCCAGCAGTGGTCGGACGGTTGGGAATTCACCCCTCCACTTT
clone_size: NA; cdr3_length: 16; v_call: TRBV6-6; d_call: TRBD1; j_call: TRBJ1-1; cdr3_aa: CASSQGQGRMNTEAFF; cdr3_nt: TGTGCCAGCAGTCAAGGACAGGGGAGGATGAACACTGAAGCTTTCTTT
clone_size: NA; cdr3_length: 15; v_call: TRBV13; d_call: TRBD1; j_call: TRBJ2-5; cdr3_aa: CASSSPLTGGETQYF; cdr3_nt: TGTGCCAGCAGCTCGCCACTGACAGGGGGAGAGACCCAGTACTTC
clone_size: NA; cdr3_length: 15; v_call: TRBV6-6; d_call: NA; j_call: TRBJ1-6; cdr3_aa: CASSYSLEGDSPLHF; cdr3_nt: TGTGCCAGCAGTTACTCGCTAGAGGGGGATTCACCCCTCCACTTT
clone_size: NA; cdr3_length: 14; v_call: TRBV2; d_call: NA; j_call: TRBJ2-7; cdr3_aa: CASSHKPGGYEQYF; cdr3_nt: TGTGCCAGCAGTCATAAGCCAGGCGGATACGAGCAGTACTTC
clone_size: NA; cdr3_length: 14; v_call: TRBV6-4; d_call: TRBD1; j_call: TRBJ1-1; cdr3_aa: CASSQRQGNTEAFF; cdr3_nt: TGTGCCAGCAGTCAAAGACAGGGGAACACTGAAGCTTTCTTT
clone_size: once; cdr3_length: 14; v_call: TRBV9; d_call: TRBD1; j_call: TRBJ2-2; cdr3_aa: CASSERTGRGELFF; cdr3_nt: TGTGCCAGCAGCGAGAGGACAGGGCGCGGGGAGCTGTTTTTT
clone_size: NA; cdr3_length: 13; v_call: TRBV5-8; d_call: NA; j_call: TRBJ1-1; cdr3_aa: CASSLWGGTEAFF; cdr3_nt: TGTGCCAGCAGCTTGTGGGGTGGCACTGAAGCTTTCTTT
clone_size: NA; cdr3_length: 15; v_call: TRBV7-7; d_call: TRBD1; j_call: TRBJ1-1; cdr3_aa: CASSPGTGAGAEAFF; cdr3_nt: TGTGCCAGCAGCCCTGGGACAGGGGCTGGGGCTGAAGCTTTCTTT
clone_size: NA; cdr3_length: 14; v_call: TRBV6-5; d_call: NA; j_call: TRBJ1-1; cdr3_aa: CASSKGGEGTEAFF; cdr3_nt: TGTGCCAGCAGTAAAGGGGGGGAGGGGACTGAAGCTTTCTTT
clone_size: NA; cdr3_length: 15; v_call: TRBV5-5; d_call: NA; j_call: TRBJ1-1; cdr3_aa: CASSQVQGFTTEAFF; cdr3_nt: TGTGCCAGCAGCCAGGTGCAGGGGTTCACCACTGAAGCTTTCTTT
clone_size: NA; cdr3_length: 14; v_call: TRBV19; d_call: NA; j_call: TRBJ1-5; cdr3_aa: CASSIAPLSQPQHF; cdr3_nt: TGTGCCAGTAGTATAGCTCCGCTTTCACAGCCCCAGCATTTT
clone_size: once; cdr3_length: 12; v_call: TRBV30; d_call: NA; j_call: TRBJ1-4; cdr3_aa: CAWSIRGEKLFF; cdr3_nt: TGTGCCTGGAGCATTAGGGGCGAAAAACTGTTTTTT
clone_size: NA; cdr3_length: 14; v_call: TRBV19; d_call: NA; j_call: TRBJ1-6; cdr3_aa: CASSTENRRSPLHF; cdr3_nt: TGTGCCAGTAGCACAGAGAATCGTCGGTCACCCCTCCACTTT